This T cell receptor (beta chain) came from a study of blood T cell repertoires in COVID-19. Study background: From the United States, Italy and Spain came samples of acute and convalescent COVID-19. Sources were T cells, B-cell-depleted T cells, or PBMCs; the material itself was cDNA or gDNA.

Original data processing: From reference gene primer amplification, estimates of nucleated cell counts were derived. The table came from immunoSEQ multiplex PCR; TCRdb's copy has only in-frame clones and leaves some out. V, J and clone size are taken as reported in that table, and D and trimming were inferred from the DNA itself. The sample consists of just over 60,000 clones, around four fifths of them appearing once. This CDR3 has 13 residues. Trimming pared 9 bases from V and 4 bases from J, leaving 14 bases between. Germline CDR1 SNHLY, CDR2 FYNNEI. The chain links TRBV2 to TRBJ2-3; possible D gene TRBD1, 6 bases. This receptor was taken from a woman of 80 years or more with active or convalescent COVID-19. The sequenced material came from peripheral blood. CDR3 amino acids: CASVQGTADTQYF. The DNA for the CDR3 is TGTGCCAGTGTACAGGGTACTGCAGATACGCAGTATTTT.